These T cell receptor beta chains were read from a single sample in a study of T cell responses to AZD1222 COVID-19 vaccine. Assay: immunoSEQ multiplex PCR; the TCRdb copy retains only in-frame clones and omits some. The sample lists some 130,000 clones; 89% were seen once. Sequences were derived from peripheral blood, sampled on day 0 of AZD1222 vaccination. The receptors here all came from an adult in good health. Both conserved end residues are part of each CDR3. The D gene is left open where the match is weak.

V | D | CDR3
TRBV7-9 | TRBD1 | CASSLVLGQPTNEKLFF
TRBV30 | . | CAWSRISGTEVYGYTF
TRBV18 | TRBD1 | CASSRDRGLGYTF
TRBV9 | . | CASSVAATQLRNEQFF
TRBV15 | . | CATSRAGPGGKPQHF
TRBV6-5 | TRBD2 | CASRSLAGGEDTQYF
TRBV4-1 | . | CASSQDGNEQFF
TRBV5-4 | TRBD1 | CASWGQGRDLDTQYF
TRBV5-6 | . | CASSPIAVNTEAFF
TRBV4-1 | . | CASSQGAAQRGNQPQHF
TRBV5-4 | TRBD2 | CASSAGGRSPYEQYF
TRBV6-5 | . | CASRPGLIGGDTQYF
TRBV19 | . | CASSPGSALNSGNTIYF
TRBV7-2 | . | CASSQWTFGGEKLFF
TRBV6-5 | . | CAIAASGVSYEQYF
TRBV5-1 | . | CASSVSGPGGTEAFF